A selection of T cell receptor beta chains follows, all from one sample in a study of regulatory T cells in long-lasting Graves disease. TCRdb reprocessed the multiplex PCR reads with MiXCR, giving one entry per CDR3 protein. Counted here are about 320,000 distinct CDR3 sequences, about 18% occurring once; the ten biggest clones make up around 37%. The material was peripheral blood mononuclear cells (PBMCs), obtained at new diagnosis, from a patient treated with antithyroid drugs. The receptors here all came from a female donor with Graves disease. The CDR3 runs from the conserved cysteine through the conserved F or W. Each record gives: CDR3 length, D gene, J gene, clone size, V gene, CDR3 DNA, CDR3 protein. The D gene is left open where the match is weak. Expanded clones are given a class, and other clones once, few, many or no size at all.

CDR3 length: 12
D gene: NA
J gene: TRBJ2-1
clone size: NA
V gene: TRBV2
CDR3 DNA: TGTGCCAGTTGGGACTCTGGCAATGAGCAGTTCTTC
CDR3 protein: CASWDSGNEQFF

CDR3 length: 14
D gene: TRBD2
J gene: TRBJ2-4
clone size: many
V gene: TRBV7-8
CDR3 DNA: TGTGCCAGCAGCCTCGGGACTAGCGGAAACATTCAGTACTTC
CDR3 protein: CASSLGTSGNIQYF

CDR3 length: 16
D gene: NA
J gene: TRBJ1-4
clone size: many
V gene: TRBV18
CDR3 DNA: TGTGCCAGCTCACCTTACTCCGGGGCTCAGAATGAAAAACTGTTTTTT
CDR3 protein: CASSPYSGAQNEKLFF

CDR3 length: 14
D gene: NA
J gene: TRBJ2-2
clone size: many
V gene: TRBV7-9
CDR3 DNA: TGTGCCAGCAGCCTTCACTTCAACACCGGGGAGCTGTTTTTT
CDR3 protein: CASSLHFNTGELFF

CDR3 length: 13
D gene: NA
J gene: TRBJ1-1
clone size: many
V gene: TRBV20-1
CDR3 DNA: TGCAGTGCTGGAAGACAGATGAACACTGAAGCTTTCTTT
CDR3 protein: CSAGRQMNTEAFF

CDR3 length: 14
D gene: TRBD1
J gene: TRBJ2-3
clone size: NA
V gene: TRBV20-1
CDR3 DNA: TGCAGTGCAAATTCGGACAGGGTGGGAGATACGCAGTATTTT
CDR3 protein: CSANSDRVGDTQYF

CDR3 length: 13
D gene: NA
J gene: TRBJ2-7
clone size: many
V gene: TRBV19
CDR3 DNA: TGTGCCAGTAGACCCGACTTCTCCTACGAGCAGTACTTC
CDR3 protein: CASRPDFSYEQYF

CDR3 length: 15
D gene: TRBD1
J gene: TRBJ2-7
clone size: NA
V gene: TRBV13
CDR3 DNA: TGTGCCAGCAGCCTATCCGGGACAGGGGTCTACGAGCAGTACTTC
CDR3 protein: CASSLSGTGVYEQYF

CDR3 length: 15
D gene: NA
J gene: TRBJ1-2
clone size: NA
V gene: TRBV12-3/TRBV12-4
CDR3 DNA: TGTGCCAGCAGTTTCCAGGGGCGGCGGCGGGAGGGCTACACCTTC
CDR3 protein: CASSFQGRRREGYTF

CDR3 length: 12
D gene: NA
J gene: TRBJ2-5
clone size: many
V gene: TRBV6-1
CDR3 DNA: TGTGCCACAACAGGGTCCCAAGAGACCCAGTACTTC
CDR3 protein: CATTGSQETQYF

CDR3 length: 16
D gene: TRBD2
J gene: TRBJ2-3
clone size: few
V gene: TRBV3-1
CDR3 DNA: TGTGCCAGCAGCCAATTTGCGGGAGGGCCCGCAGATACGCAGTATTTT
CDR3 protein: CASSQFAGGPADTQYF

CDR3 length: 16
D gene: TRBD2
J gene: TRBJ2-7
clone size: few
V gene: TRBV20-1
CDR3 DNA: TGCAGTGCTAGAGATTTTAGCGGGAGGGCCTCCTACGAGCAGTACTTC
CDR3 protein: CSARDFSGRASYEQYF

CDR3 length: 16
D gene: NA
J gene: TRBJ1-1
clone size: NA
V gene: TRBV6-1
CDR3 DNA: TGTGCCAGCATAACAGGCGGGAGGCGGACGAACACTGAAGCTTTCTTT
CDR3 protein: CASITGGRRTNTEAFF

CDR3 length: 18
D gene: TRBD2
J gene: TRBJ2-7
clone size: many
V gene: TRBV2
CDR3 DNA: TGTGCCAGCACCCGAGTGAAACCCCTAGCGGGGACTTTCTACGAGCAGTACTTC
CDR3 protein: CASTRVKPLAGTFYEQYF

CDR3 length: 16
D gene: TRBD2
J gene: TRBJ2-1
clone size: many
V gene: TRBV7-3
CDR3 DNA: TGTGCCAGCAGCTTAAGCGCTAGCGGGAGGGGGAATGAGCAGTTCTTC
CDR3 protein: CASSLSASGRGNEQFF

CDR3 length: 15
D gene: TRBD2
J gene: TRBJ2-7
clone size: many
V gene: TRBV10-3
CDR3 DNA: TGTGCCATCAGTGAGTCAGCGGGAGAGTTCCACGAGCAGTACTTC
CDR3 protein: CAISESAGEFHEQYF

CDR3 length: 17
D gene: TRBD1
J gene: TRBJ1-5
clone size: many
V gene: TRBV20-1
CDR3 DNA: TGCAGTGCTAGAGATCTTAATCGACAGGGGAACGATCAGCCCCAGCATTTT
CDR3 protein: CSARDLNRQGNDQPQHF

CDR3 length: 11
D gene: NA
J gene: TRBJ1-1
clone size: NA
V gene: TRBV2
CDR3 DNA: TGTGCCAGCAGCTGGGGGAATGAAGCTTTCTTT
CDR3 protein: CASSWGNEAFF

CDR3 length: 12
D gene: NA
J gene: TRBJ2-7
clone size: NA
V gene: TRBV12-5
CDR3 DNA: TGTGCTAGTGGGAGGGGGGCCTACGAGCAGTACTTC
CDR3 protein: CASGRGAYEQYF

CDR3 length: 15
D gene: TRBD2
J gene: TRBJ2-5
clone size: many
V gene: TRBV3-1
CDR3 DNA: TGTGCCAGCAGCTACGAAGCGGGAGGGTTGGAGACCCAGTACTTC
CDR3 protein: CASSYEAGGLETQYF

CDR3 length: 15
D gene: NA
J gene: TRBJ2-3
clone size: many
V gene: TRBV28
CDR3 DNA: TGTGCCAGCAGTTTTCCAACGTCGAGCACAGATACGCAGTATTTT
CDR3 protein: CASSFPTSSTDTQYF

CDR3 length: 12
D gene: TRBD2
J gene: TRBJ2-5
clone size: NA
V gene: TRBV20-1
CDR3 DNA: TGCAGTGCCCTAGCGGGAGTGGAGACCCAGTACTTC
CDR3 protein: CSALAGVETQYF

CDR3 length: 14
D gene: NA
J gene: TRBJ2-7
clone size: NA
V gene: TRBV18
CDR3 DNA: TGTGCCAGCTCACGAAGGGACGGCTCCTACGAGCAGTACTTC
CDR3 protein: CASSRRDGSYEQYF

CDR3 length: 14
D gene: NA
J gene: TRBJ1-5
clone size: many
V gene: TRBV6-1
CDR3 DNA: TGTGCCAGCACCCCTTTCCGGGTTTATCAGCCCCAGCATTTT
CDR3 protein: CASTPFRVYQPQHF

CDR3 length: 13
D gene: NA
J gene: TRBJ1-1
clone size: many
V gene: TRBV19
CDR3 DNA: TGTGCCAGTAGTGTCGACGGGGGGACTGAAGCTTTCTTT
CDR3 protein: CASSVDGGTEAFF

CDR3 length: 14
D gene: NA
J gene: TRBJ1-6
clone size: many
V gene: TRBV6-1
CDR3 DNA: TGTGCCAGCAGTGAAACCGAGGTCAATTCACCCCTCCACTTT
CDR3 protein: CASSETEVNSPLHF

CDR3 length: 12
D gene: NA
J gene: TRBJ2-1
clone size: few
V gene: TRBV19
CDR3 DNA: TGTGCCAGTGACTCAGAAACCGATGAGCAGTTCTTC
CDR3 protein: CASDSETDEQFF

CDR3 length: 15
D gene: NA
J gene: TRBJ2-7
clone size: many
V gene: TRBV4-1
CDR3 DNA: TGCGCCAGCAGCCCTGAGGGCGGGATGGTGGGCGAGCAGTACTTC
CDR3 protein: CASSPEGGMVGEQYF

CDR3 length: 16
D gene: NA
J gene: TRBJ1-3
clone size: NA
V gene: TRBV28
CDR3 DNA: TGTGCCAGCAGTCACGACGGGACTCTAGTGGGAAACACCATATATTTT
CDR3 protein: CASSHDGTLVGNTIYF

CDR3 length: 13
D gene: TRBD2
J gene: TRBJ2-7
clone size: many
V gene: TRBV28
CDR3 DNA: TGTGCCATTGGACTAGCGGGAGCCTACGAGCAGTACTTC
CDR3 protein: CAIGLAGAYEQYF

CDR3 length: 12
D gene: NA
J gene: TRBJ2-5
clone size: many
V gene: TRBV28
CDR3 DNA: TGTGCCAGCAGGGACGGCAAAGAGACCCAGTACTTC
CDR3 protein: CASRDGKETQYF

CDR3 length: 16
D gene: NA
J gene: TRBJ2-2
clone size: NA
V gene: TRBV11-3
CDR3 DNA: TGTGCCAGCAGCTCAAGTTGGCAGGGGTTAATCGGGGAGCTGTTTTTT
CDR3 protein: CASSSSWQGLIGELFF

CDR3 length: 19
D gene: TRBD2
J gene: TRBJ2-2
clone size: few
V gene: TRBV20-1
CDR3 DNA: TGCAGTGCTAGACACCCTAGGGGCGGGAGGGGTCCGGACACCGGGGAGCTGTTTTTT
CDR3 protein: CSARHPRGGRGPDTGELFF

CDR3 length: 14
D gene: NA
J gene: TRBJ1-2
clone size: few
V gene: TRBV5-4
CDR3 DNA: TGTGCCAGCAGCCCGGGCGCAGGACGACATGGCTACACCTTC
CDR3 protein: CASSPGAGRHGYTF

CDR3 length: 15
D gene: NA
J gene: TRBJ1-6
clone size: few
V gene: TRBV7-9
CDR3 DNA: TGTGCCAGCAGCCTTACAGGGACCTCCGATTCACCCCTCCACTTT
CDR3 protein: CASSLTGTSDSPLHF

CDR3 length: 17
D gene: TRBD2
J gene: TRBJ2-1
clone size: many
V gene: TRBV12-3/TRBV12-4
CDR3 DNA: TGTGCCAGCAGTTTAATGTCGGGACTAGCGAGTAAGGTTGAGCAGTTCTTC
CDR3 protein: CASSLMSGLASKVEQFF

CDR3 length: 14
D gene: TRBD1
J gene: TRBJ2-1
clone size: many
V gene: TRBV2
CDR3 DNA: TGTGCCAGTGGGACAGGGGGCTCCTACAATGAGCAGTTCTTC
CDR3 protein: CASGTGGSYNEQFF

CDR3 length: 14
D gene: NA
J gene: TRBJ1-2
clone size: many
V gene: TRBV9
CDR3 DNA: TGTGCCAGCAGCCCCGAAGGAGGGTCCTATGGCTACACCTTC
CDR3 protein: CASSPEGGSYGYTF

CDR3 length: 16
D gene: NA
J gene: TRBJ2-2
clone size: few
V gene: TRBV20-1
CDR3 DNA: TGCAGTGCCTTTATTCCCGGGACCGAGAACACCGGGGAGCTGTTTTTT
CDR3 protein: CSAFIPGTENTGELFF

CDR3 length: 14
D gene: TRBD2
J gene: TRBJ2-7
clone size: few
V gene: TRBV5-1
CDR3 DNA: TGCGCCAGCAGGGATAGCGGGAGGGCCCGGGAGCAGTACTTC
CDR3 protein: CASRDSGRAREQYF

CDR3 length: 12
D gene: NA
J gene: TRBJ2-1
clone size: many
V gene: TRBV30
CDR3 DNA: TGTGCCTGGAGGGGGGATTGGAATGAGCAGTTCTTC
CDR3 protein: CAWRGDWNEQFF

CDR3 length: 15
D gene: TRBD1
J gene: TRBJ2-2
clone size: few
V gene: TRBV25-1
CDR3 DNA: TGTGCCAGCAGCCCTGACAGGGGAGGTACCGGGGAGCTGTTTTTT
CDR3 protein: CASSPDRGGTGELFF

CDR3 length: 15
D gene: TRBD2
J gene: TRBJ2-1
clone size: few
V gene: TRBV20-1
CDR3 DNA: TGCAGTGCTAGAGATACCCGGGAGGGGTACAATGAGCAGTTCTTC
CDR3 protein: CSARDTREGYNEQFF

CDR3 length: 16
D gene: TRBD1
J gene: TRBJ1-6
clone size: NA
V gene: TRBV3-1
CDR3 DNA: TGTGCCAGCAGCCAAGCCGGGACAGGGTGGAATTCACCCCTCCACTTT
CDR3 protein: CASSQAGTGWNSPLHF

CDR3 length: 12
D gene: NA
J gene: TRBJ2-7
clone size: many
V gene: TRBV19
CDR3 DNA: TGTGCCAGTAGTAGTCAACTCTACGAGCAGTACTTC
CDR3 protein: CASSSQLYEQYF

CDR3 length: 15
D gene: NA
J gene: TRBJ1-4
clone size: few
V gene: TRBV5-4
CDR3 DNA: TGTGCCAGCAGCCGCTGGGGGACGGGGAATGAAAAACTGTTTTTT
CDR3 protein: CASSRWGTGNEKLFF

CDR3 length: 16
D gene: TRBD2
J gene: TRBJ2-3
clone size: NA
V gene: TRBV24-1
CDR3 DNA: TGTGCCACCAGTGATTCCCTAGCGGCTAGCACAGATACGCAGTATTTT
CDR3 protein: CATSDSLAASTDTQYF

CDR3 length: 13
D gene: NA
J gene: TRBJ2-1
clone size: many
V gene: TRBV28
CDR3 DNA: TGTGCCAGCAGTTTTTTGGGGAACAATGAGCAGTTCTTC
CDR3 protein: CASSFLGNNEQFF

CDR3 length: 14
D gene: NA
J gene: TRBJ1-1
clone size: few
V gene: TRBV10-3
CDR3 DNA: TGTGCCATCAGTGAGTCGTTGCAGAACACTGAAGCTTTCTTT
CDR3 protein: CAISESLQNTEAFF